Reported below is one TCR beta chain. The antigen remains undetermined. This sample is part of a study of shared clonotypes between healthy human individuals. Cells designated naive CD8 were CD45RO-negative and were positively selected for CCR7, with terminally differentiated effector memory CD45RA+ cells excluded. Deletions cut 5 bases from V and 2 bases from J, with 32 bases between. The CDR3 spans 21 residues. Germline V lookup: CDR1 LGHNA, CDR2 YSLEER. Study results and caveats: Larger estimated richness was generally seen in naive subsets than in memory subsets. Clonotype sharing among donors was expected to depend on sequencing depth.

The table came from immunoSEQ multiplex PCR; TCRdb's copy has only in-frame clones and leaves some out. Of millions of clones listed, 85% to 95% are singletons. The clonotype comes from a man younger than 30 in good health. Some clones in this sample may be carry-over from other donors' samples. Sequences were obtained from naive CD8+ T cells from PBMCs. The V call is TRBV4-3, the J call TRBJ2-3, with D possibly matching TRBD2 (6 bases). CDR3 amino acids: CASSSPESGGAIPIITDTQYF. CDR3 nucleotide sequence: TGCGCCAGCAGCTCCCCCGAGAGTGGCGGGGCAATCCCAATTATCACAGATACGCAGTATTTT.